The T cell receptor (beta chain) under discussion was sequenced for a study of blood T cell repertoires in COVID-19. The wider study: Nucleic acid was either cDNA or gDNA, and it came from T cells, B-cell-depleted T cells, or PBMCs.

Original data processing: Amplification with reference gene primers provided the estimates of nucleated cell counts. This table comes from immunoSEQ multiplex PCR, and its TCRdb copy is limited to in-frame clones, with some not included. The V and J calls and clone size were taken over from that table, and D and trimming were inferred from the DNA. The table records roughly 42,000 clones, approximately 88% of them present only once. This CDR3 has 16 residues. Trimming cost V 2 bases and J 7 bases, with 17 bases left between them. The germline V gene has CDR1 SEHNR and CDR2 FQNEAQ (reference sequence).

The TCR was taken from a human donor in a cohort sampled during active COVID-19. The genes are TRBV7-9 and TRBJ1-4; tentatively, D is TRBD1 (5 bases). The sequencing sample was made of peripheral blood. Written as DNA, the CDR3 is TGTGCCAGCAGCTTATCCGGGGGAGCAGAAGGTGAAAAACTGTTTTTT. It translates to CASSLSGGAEGEKLFF.